The 18 T cell receptor beta chains reported below all come from one sample, sequenced in a study of blood T cell repertoires in COVID-19. Generated by immunoSEQ multiplex PCR, the TCRdb table keeps only in-frame clones and is missing some. Altogether some 210,000 clones are present, over 70% being singletons, with the ten largest covering approximately 2.9%. Sequencing was done on a sample of peripheral blood. The source is a man aged 50-60 years with active or convalescent COVID-19.

The chain uses TRBV6-1 and TRBJ2-7; 14 bases map to TRBD2. CDR1 and CDR2 (germline): MNHNS, SASEGT. V was pared by 4 bases and J by 4 bases, with 0 bases of the junction left unmatched. This CDR3 is built from 14 residues. CDR3 sequence: CASSGTSGGYEQYF. Written as DNA, the CDR3 is TGTGCCAGCAGTGGGACTAGCGGGGGGTACGAGCAGTACTTC.

This chain joins TRBV6-6 and TRBJ1-5; tentatively, D is TRBD1 (5 bases). The CDR3 loop spans 14 amino acids. From germline, CDR1 is MNHNY and CDR2 SVGAGI (reference sequence). The germline V and J ends were trimmed by 6 bases and 1 base, with 10 bases remaining between them. The CDR3 loop reads CASRTDTSNQPQHF. The CDR3 DNA reads TGTGCCAGCAGAACGGACACCAGCAATCAGCCCCAGCATTTT.

The rearrangement uses TRBV28 and TRBJ2-5; TRBD2 might be the D (6 bases). The CDR3 runs to 13 residues. Trimming pared 7 bases from V and 5 bases from J, leaving 14 bases between. In germline, CDR1 is MDHEN, CDR2 SYDVKM. The CDR3: CASKEVGRETQYF. For the CDR3, the DNA is TGTGCCAGCAAGGAAGTGGGGAGGGAGACCCAGTACTTC. Full variable domain (rest looked up from reference TRBV28 and TRBJ2-5): DVKVTQSSRYLVKRTGEKVFLECVQDMDHENMFWYRQDPGLGLRLIYFSYDVKMKEKGDIPEGYSVSREKKERFSLILESASTNQTSMYLCASKEVGRETQYFGPGTRLLVL.

V usage is TRBV5-6 and J usage is TRBJ2-3, with 7 bases lining up with TRBD1. This CDR3 has 15 residues. Germline values: CDR1 SGHDT, CDR2 YYEEEE. V trimming: 0 bases; J trimming: 2 bases; junction bases outside the gene matches: 3. The CDR3 DNA follows: TGTGCCAGCAGCTTGGGACAGGGCCTCACAGATACGCAGTATTTT. It translates to CASSLGQGLTDTQYF.

The chain joins TRBV11-2 to TRBJ2-7; 9 nucleotides align to TRBD1. V lost 2 bases and J lost 5; bases outside the gene matches: 7. The CDR3 runs to 15 residues. Germline CDR1 is SGHAT and CDR2 is FQNNGV. CDR3 nucleotide sequence: TGTGCCAGCAGCTTAACCCGGGACAGGGCCCACGAGCAGTACTTC. Its translation is CASSLTRDRAHEQYF. Filled out from reference TRBV11-2 and TRBJ2-7, the complete variable domain reads EAGVAQSPRYKIIEKRQSVAFWCNPISGHATLYWYQQILGQGPKLLIQFQNNGVVDDSQLPKDRFSAERLKGVDSTLKIQPAKLEDSAVYLCASSLTRDRAHEQYFGPGTRLTVT.

The chain is built from TRBV2 and TRBJ1-6; D remains ambiguous. V lost 6 bases and J 3 bases, leaving 3 bases between the germline ends. Germline V gene lookup returns CDR1 SNHLY and CDR2 FYNNEI. The CDR3 runs to 12 residues. CDR3 bases: TGTGCCAGCAGCGGCTATAATTCACCCCTCCACTTT. It yields the protein CASSGYNSPLHF.

J is TRBJ1-4 and V is TRBV9, with TRBD1 identical over 8 bases. The junction had 7 bases not matched to a gene; V was cut back by 4 bases and J by 5 bases. Germline CDR1 is SGDLS and CDR2 is YYNGEE. The CDR3 sequence is 15 residues long. CDR3 nucleotide sequence: TGTGCCAGCAGCATGACCGGGACAGGAAATGAAAAACTGTTTTTT. Translating gives CASSMTGTGNEKLFF.

This clone appeared a single time. This sequence joins TRBV30 and TRBJ1-2; D may be TRBD1 (6 bases). The CDR3 loop spans 13 amino acids. The V gene's germline CDR1 is GTSNPN and CDR2 SVGIG (reference sequence). V lost 0 bases to trimming and J lost 6 bases, with 11 bases between them. The CDR3 protein is CAWSVQQGDGYTF. The CDR3 region has the DNA TGTGCCTGGAGTGTACAACAGGGAGATGGCTACACCTTC.

The chain links TRBV23-1 to TRBJ1-2; 7 bases match TRBD1. TRBV23-1 has ORF status, its function being uncertain. There are 18 residues in the CDR3. The V segment lost 4 bases and the J segment 3 bases; nucleotides outside the gene matches: 17. CDR3 nucleotides: TGCGCCAGCAGTCTAGCAGGGACAGACCTCTTCTTAGACTATGGCTACACCTTC. It translates to CASSLAGTDLFLDYGYTF.

This chain joins TRBV27 and TRBJ2-7; perhaps TRBD2 as D (5 bases). The CDR3 is 13 residues long. Germline V CDR1 and CDR2: MNHEY, SMNVEV (reference sequence). V was trimmed by 5 bases and J by 7 bases, leaving 15 bases between them. CDR3 loop: CASSLSDRTEQYF. In DNA form, the CDR3 reads TGTGCCAGCAGTCTCTCGGACCGGACTGAGCAGTACTTC.

The V call is TRBV2, the J call TRBJ2-1; 10 bases agree with TRBD2. Germline assignment: CDR1 SNHLY and CDR2 FYNNEI. J lost 4 bases, V lost 6 bases, and 6 bases had no gene match. CDR3 length: 15 residues. CDR3 coding DNA: TGTGCCAGCAGCGCTAGCGGGAGTTTTTACAATGAGCAGTTCTTC. Translating it yields CASSASGSFYNEQFF.

This chain links TRBV3-1 (or the pseudogene TRBV3-2) with TRBJ2-2; D may be TRBD2 (5 bases). CDR3 length: 15 residues. The V gene's germline CDR1 is LGHDT and CDR2 YNNKEL (reference sequence). V gave up 2 bases and J gave up 1 base, with 8 bases separating them. CDR3 sequence (DNA): TGTGCCAGCAGCCAATTTGGAGGGAACACCGGGGAGCTGTTTTTT. Protein sequence: CASSQFGGNTGELFF.

This clone has only one observation. The chain couples TRBV5-8 to TRBJ1-2; 7 bases match TRBD1. Trimming took 0 bases from V and 4 from J; bases not matched to a gene: 3. This CDR3 contains 14 residues. Germline CDR1 and CDR2: SGHTS and YDEGEE. This CDR3 reads CASSLGQGVYGYTF. Written as DNA, the CDR3 is TGTGCCAGCAGCTTGGGACAGGGAGTCTATGGCTACACCTTC.

The chain has TRBV5-1 and TRBJ2-2; 7 nucleotides line up with TRBD2. Germline V gene lookup returns CDR1 SGHRS and CDR2 YFSETQ. The CDR3 is 13 residues long. The ends lost 0 bases at V and 7 bases at J; junction bases unmatched: 0. This CDR3 is CASSLAGGGELFF. CDR3 bases: TGCGCCAGCAGCTTGGCGGGGGGCGGGGAGCTGTTTTTT.

In its sample, this clone was seen a few times. This chain joins TRBV30 and TRBJ1-1, with D tentatively TRBD1 (6 bases). Trimming cost V 0 bases and J 4 bases, with 9 bases left between them. In germline, CDR1 is GTSNPN, CDR2 SVGIG (reference sequence). The CDR3 sequence is 13 residues long. The CDR3 sequence: CAWSVTGLTEAFF. CDR3 in DNA: TGTGCCTGGAGTGTTACAGGGCTCACTGAAGCTTTCTTT.

This clone was seen more than once but under ten times. The rearrangement links TRBV19 to TRBJ1-1; D is unresolved. Trimming took 1 base from V and 0 from J, leaving 6 bases between them. Germline CDR1 is LNHDA and CDR2 is SQIVND (reference sequence). The CDR3 spans 14 residues. The CDR3 nucleotides read TGTGCCAGTAGTATAGGAGGCATGAACACTGAAGCTTTCTTT. It specifies CASSIGGMNTEAFF.

V usage is TRBV19 and J usage is TRBJ2-1; D perhaps matches TRBD2 (5 bases). V was pared by 2 bases and J by 6 bases, with 11 bases between. CDR3 length: 14 amino acids. Germline values: CDR1 LNHDA, CDR2 SQIVND (reference sequence). The CDR3: CASSIPGVGNEQFF. The CDR3 bases are TGTGCCAGTAGTATACCCGGGGTGGGCAATGAGCAGTTCTTC.

The chain links TRBV7-2 to TRBJ1-6; TRBD1 is a possible D gene (6 bases). The V end lost 5 bases, the J end lost 0 bases, and 20 bases lay between the germline ends. CDR1 is SGHTA and CDR2 is FQGNSA in the germline V gene. The length of the CDR3 is 19 residues. The CDR3 sequence: CASSPWVGGQVSYNSPLHF. CDR3 nucleotides: TGTGCCAGCAGCCCCTGGGTGGGGGGGCAGGTCTCCTATAATTCACCCCTCCACTTT.